The rows below give T cell receptor beta chains drawn from one sample of a study of cytomegalovirus exposure and HLA in healthy donors. Some clones are missing from TCRdb's copy, which holds only in-frame ones; the method was immunoSEQ multiplex PCR. The sample records some 63,000 clones, 80% being singletons. The sample was PBMCs. The receptor source for this set is a woman aged 35 to 49 in good health and CMV-seronegative. Each CDR3 is given with its conserved first and last residue. D genes are given only for firm matches. Clone size is stated in some rows and not others, as once, few, many or a class when expanded.

d_call	cdr3_length	v_call	clone_size	j_call	cdr3_aa	cdr3_nt
-	13	TRBV5-4	few	TRBJ1-1	CASSPWGLRYDFF	TGTGCCAGCAGCCCCTGGGGCCTCAGATATGATTTCTTT
-	16	TRBV4-3	-	TRBJ1-4	CASSQRGEATNEKLFF	TGCGCCAGCAGCCAAAGAGGCGAAGCAACTAATGAAAAACTGTTTTTT
TRBD1	13	TRBV19	once	TRBJ1-2	CASGGQGGYGYTF	TGTGCCAGCGGTGGACAGGGAGGCTATGGCTACACCTTC
-	14	TRBV4-1	-	TRBJ1-1	CASSQGRGNTEAFF	TGCGCCAGCAGCCAAGGGAGGGGGAACACTGAAGCTTTCTTT
TRBD1	16	TRBV19	once	TRBJ1-1	CASVRGVGQGGTEAFF	TGTGCCAGCGTGCGCGGAGTTGGACAGGGAGGCACTGAAGCTTTCTTT
TRBD1	15	TRBV28	few	TRBJ2-7	CASSLSGTDNYEQYF	TGTGCCAGCAGTCTCTCCGGGACAGACAACTACGAGCAGTACTTC
-	13	TRBV19	few	TRBJ1-1	CASTGQRNTEAFF	TGTGCCAGTACAGGACAGCGGAACACTGAAGCTTTCTTT
-	13	TRBV6-5	-	TRBJ2-5	CASSYQGQETQYF	TGTGCCAGCAGTTACCAGGGGCAAGAGACCCAGTACTTC
-	13	TRBV5-1	-	TRBJ2-1	CASSLSFGVAQFF	TGCGCCAGCAGCTTATCGTTCGGGGTGGCGCAGTTCTTC
TRBD1	14	TRBV29-1	-	TRBJ2-7	CSVYGQGSSYEQYF	TGCAGCGTGTACGGACAGGGGAGCTCCTACGAGCAGTACTTC
TRBD2	18	TRBV4-1	-	TRBJ2-2	CASSHPPGRGIRGGELFF	TGCGCCAGCAGCCACCCCCCGGGGCGGGGGATCCGGGGCGGGGAGCTGTTTTTT
-	11	TRBV5-6	-	TRBJ1-3	CASSTGNTIYF	TGTGCCAGCTCTACCGGAAACACCATATATTTT
TRBD1	17	TRBV2	-	TRBJ1-1	CASSSSHDRGLNTEAFF	TGTGCCAGCAGTTCATCGCACGACAGGGGCCTGAACACTGAAGCTTTCTTT
-	12	TRBV30	-	TRBJ1-2	CAWSRAGYGYTF	TGTGCCTGGAGCAGGGCGGGGTATGGCTACACCTTC
-	15	TRBV5-1	-	TRBJ2-1	CASSPGLLTYNERFF	TGCGCCAGCAGCCCGGGACTTTTGACCTACAATGAGCGGTTCTTC
TRBD1	15	TRBV27	-	TRBJ2-5	CASSVTGQGWETQYF	TGTGCCAGCAGTGTGACGGGACAGGGTTGGGAGACCCAGTACTTC
TRBD2	14	TRBV11-2	-	TRBJ2-3	CASSPLAGTDTQYF	TGTGCCAGCAGCCCCCTAGCGGGAACAGATACGCAGTATTTT
-	16	TRBV5-5	-	TRBJ2-1	CASSLGAGPVYNEQFF	TGTGCCAGCAGCTTGGGGGCAGGGCCAGTCTACAATGAGCAGTTCTTC
TRBD2	14	TRBV28	-	TRBJ2-7	CASRTSGTTYGQYF	TGTGCCAGCAGAACTAGCGGGACTACCTACGGGCAGTACTTC
TRBD1	14	TRBV27	-	TRBJ1-1	CASSLGTGSTEAFF	TGTGCCAGCAGTTTAGGGACAGGGAGCACTGAAGCTTTCTTT
-	14	TRBV2	-	TRBJ1-5	CASSVSGWNQPQHF	TGTGCCAGCAGTGTTTCGGGGTGGAATCAGCCCCAGCATTTT
TRBD1	15	TRBV4-1	few	TRBJ2-7	CASSQDSGGFYEQYF	TGCGCCAGCAGCCAAGATTCAGGGGGCTTCTACGAGCAGTACTTC
TRBD2	16	TRBV19	-	TRBJ2-3	CASSIGLARNMDTQYF	TGTGCCAGTAGTATCGGACTAGCGAGGAATATGGATACGCAGTATTTT
TRBD2	16	TRBV18	once	TRBJ2-3	CASSLPGLAVTDTQYF	TGTGCCAGCTCACTTCCTGGACTAGCGGTCACAGATACGCAGTATTTT
TRBD1	14	TRBV19	-	TRBJ1-1	CASSTPGQGTEAFF	TGTGCCAGTAGTACGCCGGGACAGGGCACTGAAGCTTTCTTT
TRBD1	14	TRBV9	-	TRBJ1-3	CASSAGTGLDTIYF	TGTGCCAGCAGCGCCGGGACAGGGTTGGACACCATATATTTT
TRBD2	15	TRBV6-5	-	TRBJ2-7	CASSGTGLAGVKQYF	TGTGCCAGCAGCGGAACGGGACTAGCGGGAGTCAAGCAGTACTTC
-	14	TRBV12-5	-	TRBJ1-1	CASGYDRQNTEAFF	TGTGCTAGTGGTTACGACAGGCAGAACACTGAAGCTTTCTTT
TRBD2	16	TRBV29-1	-	TRBJ2-1	CSVERLAGSSYNEQFF	TGCAGCGTTGAACGGCTAGCGGGGAGCTCCTACAATGAGCAGTTCTTC
-	13	TRBV27	few	TRBJ1-1	CASSLIGATEAFF	TGTGCCAGCAGTTTAATCGGTGCTACTGAAGCTTTCTTT
TRBD1	16	TRBV5-1	-	TRBJ2-6	CATGTGIRSGANVLTF	TGCGCCACTGGGACAGGGATCCGCTCTGGGGCCAACGTCCTGACTTTC
TRBD1	14	TRBV7-2	-	TRBJ1-2	CASSRQGAIYGYTF	TGTGCCAGCAGCCGACAGGGTGCGATCTATGGCTACACCTTC
-	13	TRBV28	-	TRBJ1-5	CASSRAGVQPQHF	TGTGCCAGCAGCCGAGCAGGGGTTCAGCCCCAGCATTTT
TRBD1	15	TRBV19	-	TRBJ1-5	CASSIGQGANQPQHF	TGTGCCAGTAGTATTGGGCAGGGGGCCAATCAGCCCCAGCATTTT